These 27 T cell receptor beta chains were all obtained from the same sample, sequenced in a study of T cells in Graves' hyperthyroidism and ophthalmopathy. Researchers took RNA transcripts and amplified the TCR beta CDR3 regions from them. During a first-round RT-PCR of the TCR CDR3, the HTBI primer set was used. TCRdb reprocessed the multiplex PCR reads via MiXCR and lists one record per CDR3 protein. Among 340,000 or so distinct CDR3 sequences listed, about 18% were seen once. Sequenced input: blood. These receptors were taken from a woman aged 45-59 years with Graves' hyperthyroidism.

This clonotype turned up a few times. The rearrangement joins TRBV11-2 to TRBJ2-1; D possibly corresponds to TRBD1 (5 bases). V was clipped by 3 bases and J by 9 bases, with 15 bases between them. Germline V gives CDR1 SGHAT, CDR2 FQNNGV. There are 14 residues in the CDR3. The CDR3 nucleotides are TGTGCCAGCAGCTTCAGCATTCAGGGTGGTGAGCAGTTCTTC. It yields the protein CASSFSIQGGEQFF.

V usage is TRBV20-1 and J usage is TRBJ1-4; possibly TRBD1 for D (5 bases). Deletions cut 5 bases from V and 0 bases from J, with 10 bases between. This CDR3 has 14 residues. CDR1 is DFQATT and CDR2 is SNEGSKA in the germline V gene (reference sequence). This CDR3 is CSARGLATNEKLFF. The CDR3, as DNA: TGCAGTGCTCGGGGACTTGCAACTAATGAAAAACTGTTTTTT.

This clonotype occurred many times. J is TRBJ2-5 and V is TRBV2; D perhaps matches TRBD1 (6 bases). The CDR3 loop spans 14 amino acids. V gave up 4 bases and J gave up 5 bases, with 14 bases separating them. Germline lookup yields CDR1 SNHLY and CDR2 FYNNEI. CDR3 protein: CASSVRTDGETQYF. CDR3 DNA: TGTGCCAGCAGTGTCCGGACAGACGGGGAGACCCAGTACTTC.

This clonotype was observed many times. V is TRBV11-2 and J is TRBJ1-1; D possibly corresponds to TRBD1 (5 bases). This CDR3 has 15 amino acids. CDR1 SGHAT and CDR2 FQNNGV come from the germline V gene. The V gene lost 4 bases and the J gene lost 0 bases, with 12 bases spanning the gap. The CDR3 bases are TGTGCCAGCAGCTCCCAGCACAGGTTGAACACTGAAGCTTTCTTT. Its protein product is CASSSQHRLNTEAFF. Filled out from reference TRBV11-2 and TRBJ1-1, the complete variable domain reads EAGVAQSPRYKIIEKRQSVAFWCNPISGHATLYWYQQILGQGPKLLIQFQNNGVVDDSQLPKDRFSAERLKGVDSTLKIQPAKLEDSAVYLCASSSQHRLNTEAFFGQGTRLTVV.

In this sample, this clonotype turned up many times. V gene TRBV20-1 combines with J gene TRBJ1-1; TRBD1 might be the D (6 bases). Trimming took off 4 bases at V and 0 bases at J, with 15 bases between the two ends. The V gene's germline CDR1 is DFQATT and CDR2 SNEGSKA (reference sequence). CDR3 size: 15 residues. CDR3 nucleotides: TGCAGTGCTACCCAAGATACAGGGATGAACACTGAAGCTTTCTTT. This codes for CSATQDTGMNTEAFF.

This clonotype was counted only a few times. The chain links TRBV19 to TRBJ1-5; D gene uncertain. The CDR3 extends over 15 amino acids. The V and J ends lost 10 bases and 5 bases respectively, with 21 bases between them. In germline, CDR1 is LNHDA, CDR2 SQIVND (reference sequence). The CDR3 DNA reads TGTGCCACCCACGGTAGCGGACGGAATTATCAGCCCCAGCATTTT. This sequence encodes CATHGSGRNYQPQHF.

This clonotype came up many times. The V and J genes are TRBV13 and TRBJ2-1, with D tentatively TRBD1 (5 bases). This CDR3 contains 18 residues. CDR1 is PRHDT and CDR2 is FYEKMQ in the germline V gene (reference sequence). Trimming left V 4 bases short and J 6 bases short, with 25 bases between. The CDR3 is CASSSTGRIPEQVNEQFF. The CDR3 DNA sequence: TGTGCCAGCAGCTCCACTGGTAGGATCCCAGAACAGGTCAATGAGCAGTTCTTC.

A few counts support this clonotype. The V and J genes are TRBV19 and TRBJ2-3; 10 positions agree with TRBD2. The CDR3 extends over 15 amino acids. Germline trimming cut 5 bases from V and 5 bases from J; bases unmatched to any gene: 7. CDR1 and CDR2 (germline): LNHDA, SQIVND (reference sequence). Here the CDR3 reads CASSRGLAGEDTQYF. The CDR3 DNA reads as TGTGCCAGTAGTCGTGGCCTAGCGGGAGAAGATACGCAGTATTTT.

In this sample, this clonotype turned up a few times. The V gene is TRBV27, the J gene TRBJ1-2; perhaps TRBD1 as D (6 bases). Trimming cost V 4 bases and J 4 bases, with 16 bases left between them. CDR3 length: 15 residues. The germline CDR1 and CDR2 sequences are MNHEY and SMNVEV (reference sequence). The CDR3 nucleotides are TGTGCCAGCAGTTATTTTGCAGGGGCGTCCTATGGCTACACCTTC. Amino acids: CASSYFAGASYGYTF.

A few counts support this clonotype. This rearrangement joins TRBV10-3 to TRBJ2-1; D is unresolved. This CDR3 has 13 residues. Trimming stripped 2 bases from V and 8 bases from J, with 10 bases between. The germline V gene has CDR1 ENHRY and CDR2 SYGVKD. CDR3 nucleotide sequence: TGTGCCATCAGTGAGGTAGAACGGCATGAGCAGTTCTTC. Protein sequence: CAISEVERHEQFF.

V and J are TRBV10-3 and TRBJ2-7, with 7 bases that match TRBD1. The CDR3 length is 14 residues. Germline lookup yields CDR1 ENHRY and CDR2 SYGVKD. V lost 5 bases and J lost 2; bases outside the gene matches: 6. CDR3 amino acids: CAISNRQGPYEQYF. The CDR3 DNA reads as TGTGCCATCAGTAACCGACAGGGACCCTACGAGCAGTACTTC.

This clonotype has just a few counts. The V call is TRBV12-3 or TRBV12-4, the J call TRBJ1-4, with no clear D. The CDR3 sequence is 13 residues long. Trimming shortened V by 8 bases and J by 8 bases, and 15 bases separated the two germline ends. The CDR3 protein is CASDDTSGEKLFF. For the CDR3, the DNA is TGTGCCAGCGACGACACCTCGGGGGAAAAACTGTTTTTT.

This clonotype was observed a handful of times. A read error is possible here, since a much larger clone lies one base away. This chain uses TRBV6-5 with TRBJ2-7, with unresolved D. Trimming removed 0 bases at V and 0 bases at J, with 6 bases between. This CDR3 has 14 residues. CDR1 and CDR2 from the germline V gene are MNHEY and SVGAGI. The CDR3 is CASSYSRPSYEQYF. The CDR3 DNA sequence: TGTGCCAGCAGTTACTCGAGACCCTCCTACGAGCAGTACTTC.

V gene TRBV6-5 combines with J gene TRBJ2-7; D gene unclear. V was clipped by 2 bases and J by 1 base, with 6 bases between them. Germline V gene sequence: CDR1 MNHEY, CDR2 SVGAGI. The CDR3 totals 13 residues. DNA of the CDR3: TGTGCCAGCAGTTACAACGGGTCCTACGAGCAGTACTTC. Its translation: CASSYNGSYEQYF.

The CDR3 nucleotides read TGTGCCAGCAGCGTAGAGCCGCGACTAGCGGGGGGGCCCTACAATGAGCAGTTCTTC. It yields the protein CASSVEPRLAGGPYNEQFF. The rearrangement links TRBV9 to TRBJ2-1, with TRBD2 matching over 14 bases. The J segment lost 2 bases and the V segment lost 0 bases, leaving 7 bases of the junction unmatched. This CDR3 spans 19 amino acids. Germline V gene lookup returns CDR1 SGDLS and CDR2 YYNGEE.

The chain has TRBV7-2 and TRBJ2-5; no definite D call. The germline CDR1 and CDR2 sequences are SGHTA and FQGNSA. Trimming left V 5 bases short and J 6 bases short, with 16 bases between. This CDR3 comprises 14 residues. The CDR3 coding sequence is TGTGCCAGCAGCCTACAAGTGGCCGCGAAGACCCAGTACTTC. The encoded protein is CASSLQVAAKTQYF.

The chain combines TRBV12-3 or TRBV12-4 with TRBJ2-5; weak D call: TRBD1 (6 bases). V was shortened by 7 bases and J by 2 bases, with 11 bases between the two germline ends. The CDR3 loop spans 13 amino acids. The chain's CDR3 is CASKKDRQETQYF. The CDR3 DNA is TGTGCCAGCAAAAAGGACAGACAAGAGACCCAGTACTTC.

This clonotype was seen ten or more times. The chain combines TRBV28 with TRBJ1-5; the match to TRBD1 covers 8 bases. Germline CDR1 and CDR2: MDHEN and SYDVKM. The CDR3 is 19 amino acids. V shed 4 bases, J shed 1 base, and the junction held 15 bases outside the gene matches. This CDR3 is CASSSGTTGTGASNQPQHF. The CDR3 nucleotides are TGTGCCAGCAGTTCCGGGACAACCGGGACAGGAGCCAGCAATCAGCCCCAGCATTTT.

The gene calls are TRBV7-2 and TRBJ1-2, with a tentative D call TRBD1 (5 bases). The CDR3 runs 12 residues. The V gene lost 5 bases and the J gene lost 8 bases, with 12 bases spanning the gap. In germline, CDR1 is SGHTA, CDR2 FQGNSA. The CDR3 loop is CASSPWGVGYTF. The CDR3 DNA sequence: TGTGCCAGCAGCCCCTGGGGGGTCGGCTACACCTTC.

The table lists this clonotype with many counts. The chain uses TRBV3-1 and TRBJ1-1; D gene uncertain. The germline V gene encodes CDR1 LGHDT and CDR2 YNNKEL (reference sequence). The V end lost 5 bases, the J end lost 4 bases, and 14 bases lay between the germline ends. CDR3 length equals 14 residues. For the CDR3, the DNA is TGTGCCAGCAGCTCGTTCTCGGCCCCCACTGAAGCTTTCTTT. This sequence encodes CASSSFSAPTEAFF.

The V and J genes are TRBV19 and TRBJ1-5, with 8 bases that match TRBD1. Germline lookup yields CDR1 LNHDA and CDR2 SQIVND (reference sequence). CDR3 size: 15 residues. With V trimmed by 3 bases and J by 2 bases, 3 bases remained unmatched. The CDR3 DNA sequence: TGTGCCAGTAGTATCGACAGGGGCGGCAATCAGCCCCAGCATTTT. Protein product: CASSIDRGGNQPQHF.

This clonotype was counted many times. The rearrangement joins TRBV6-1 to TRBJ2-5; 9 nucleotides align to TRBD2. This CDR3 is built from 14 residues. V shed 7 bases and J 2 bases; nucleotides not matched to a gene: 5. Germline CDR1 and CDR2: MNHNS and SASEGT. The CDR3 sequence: CASMIAGVQETQYF. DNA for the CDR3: TGTGCCAGCATGATAGCGGGAGTACAAGAGACCCAGTACTTC.

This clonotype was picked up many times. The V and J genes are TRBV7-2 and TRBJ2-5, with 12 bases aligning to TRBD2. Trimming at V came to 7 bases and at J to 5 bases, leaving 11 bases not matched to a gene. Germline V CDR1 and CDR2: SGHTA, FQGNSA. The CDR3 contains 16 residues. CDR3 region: CASKKASGRADETQYF. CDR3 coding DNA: TGTGCCAGCAAGAAGGCTAGCGGGAGGGCCGACGAGACCCAGTACTTC.

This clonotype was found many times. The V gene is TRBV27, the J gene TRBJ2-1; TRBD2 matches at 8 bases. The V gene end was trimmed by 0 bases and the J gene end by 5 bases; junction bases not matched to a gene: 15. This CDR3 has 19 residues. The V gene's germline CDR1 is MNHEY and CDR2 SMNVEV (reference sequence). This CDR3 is CASSLSNGLGRVPHNEQFF. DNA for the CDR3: TGTGCCAGCAGTTTATCGAATGGACTCGGGAGGGTCCCTCACAATGAGCAGTTCTTC.

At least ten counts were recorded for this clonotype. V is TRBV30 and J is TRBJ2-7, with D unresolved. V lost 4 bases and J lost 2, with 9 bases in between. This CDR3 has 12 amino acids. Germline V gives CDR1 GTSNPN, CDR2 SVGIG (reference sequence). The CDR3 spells CAWNVGPYEQYV. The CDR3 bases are TGTGCCTGGAATGTCGGGCCCTACGAGCAGTACGTC.

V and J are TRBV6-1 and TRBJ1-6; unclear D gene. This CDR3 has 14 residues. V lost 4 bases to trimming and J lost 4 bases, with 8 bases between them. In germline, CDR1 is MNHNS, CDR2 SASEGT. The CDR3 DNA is TGTGCCAGCAGTGGTGGTCGGTATAATTCACCCCTCCACTTT. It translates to CASSGGRYNSPLHF.

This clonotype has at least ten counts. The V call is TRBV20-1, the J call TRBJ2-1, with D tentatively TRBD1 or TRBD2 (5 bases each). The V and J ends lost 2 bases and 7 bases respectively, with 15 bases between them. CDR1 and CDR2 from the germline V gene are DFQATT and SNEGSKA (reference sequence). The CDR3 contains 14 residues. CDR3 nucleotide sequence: TGCAGTGCTAGAAGGTCGGGGCTTTTGAATGAGCAGTTCTTC. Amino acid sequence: CSARRSGLLNEQFF.